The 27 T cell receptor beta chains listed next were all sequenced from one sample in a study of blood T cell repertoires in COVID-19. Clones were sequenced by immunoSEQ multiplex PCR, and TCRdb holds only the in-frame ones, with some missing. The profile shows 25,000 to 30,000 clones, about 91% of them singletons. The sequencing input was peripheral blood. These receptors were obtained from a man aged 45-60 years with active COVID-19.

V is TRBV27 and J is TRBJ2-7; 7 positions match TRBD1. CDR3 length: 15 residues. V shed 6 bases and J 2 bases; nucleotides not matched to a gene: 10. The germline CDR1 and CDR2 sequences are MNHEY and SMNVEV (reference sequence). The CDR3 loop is CASSREGTEAYEQYF. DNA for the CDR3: TGTGCCAGCAGCCGAGAAGGGACAGAAGCCTACGAGCAGTACTTC.

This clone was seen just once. The CDR3 bases are TGTGCCAGCAGTTCCCAGGGGGCGTTATCTGGCTACACCTTC. This gives the protein CASSSQGALSGYTF. The chain links TRBV6-5 to TRBJ1-2, with 8 positions matching TRBD1. Trimming cost V 4 bases and J 7 bases; bases outside gene matches: 8. CDR3 length: 14 amino acids. The germline CDR1 and CDR2 sequences are MNHEY and SVGAGI.

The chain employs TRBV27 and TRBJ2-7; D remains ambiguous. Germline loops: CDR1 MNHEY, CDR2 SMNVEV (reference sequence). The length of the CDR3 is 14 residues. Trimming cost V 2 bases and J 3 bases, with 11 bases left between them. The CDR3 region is CASSLNPRYYEQYF. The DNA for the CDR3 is TGTGCCAGCAGTTTAAATCCGCGCTACTACGAGCAGTACTTC.

The CDR3 nucleotides are TGTGCCAGCATAAGCTTCGCGCCCGGGACGCAGTATTTT. It codes for CASISFAPGTQYF. This chain links TRBV28 with TRBJ2-3; no clear D gene. V shed 7 bases and J shed 9 bases, with 17 bases lying between them. This CDR3 has 13 amino acids. Looked up from germline, CDR1 is MDHEN and CDR2 is SYDVKM.

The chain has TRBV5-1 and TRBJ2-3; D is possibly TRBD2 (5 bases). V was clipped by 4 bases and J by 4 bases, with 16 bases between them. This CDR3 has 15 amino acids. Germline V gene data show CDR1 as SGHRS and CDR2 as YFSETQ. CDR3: CASSQLAGGADTQYF. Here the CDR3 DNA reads TGCGCCAGCAGCCAGCTAGCCGGAGGCGCAGATACGCAGTATTTT.

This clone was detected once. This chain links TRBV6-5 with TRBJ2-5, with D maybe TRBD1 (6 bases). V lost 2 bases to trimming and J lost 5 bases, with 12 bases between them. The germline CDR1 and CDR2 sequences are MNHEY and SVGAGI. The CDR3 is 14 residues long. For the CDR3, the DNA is TGTGCCAGCAGTTACGACAGGATGTTTGAGACCCAGTACTTC. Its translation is CASSYDRMFETQYF.

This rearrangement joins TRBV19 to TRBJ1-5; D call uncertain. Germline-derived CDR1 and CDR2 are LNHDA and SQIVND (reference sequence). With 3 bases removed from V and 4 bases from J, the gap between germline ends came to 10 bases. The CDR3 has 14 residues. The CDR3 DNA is TGTGCCAGTAGTATCGACGGGGTAAATCAGCCCCAGCATTTT. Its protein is CASSIDGVNQPQHF. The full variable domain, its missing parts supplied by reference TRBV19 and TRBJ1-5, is DGGITQSPKYLFRKEGQNVTLSCEQNLNHDAMYWYRQDPGQGLRLIYYSQIVNDFQKGDIAEGYSVSREKKESFPLTVTSAQKNPTAFYLCASSIDGVNQPQHFGDGTRLSIL.

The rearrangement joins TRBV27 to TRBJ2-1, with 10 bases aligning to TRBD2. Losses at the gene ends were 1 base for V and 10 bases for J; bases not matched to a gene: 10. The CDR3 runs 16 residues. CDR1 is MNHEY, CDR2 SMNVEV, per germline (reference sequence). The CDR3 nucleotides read TGTGCCAGCAGTTTATTTCTAGCGGGAGACTTAGAGGAGCAGTTCTTC. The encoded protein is CASSLFLAGDLEEQFF.

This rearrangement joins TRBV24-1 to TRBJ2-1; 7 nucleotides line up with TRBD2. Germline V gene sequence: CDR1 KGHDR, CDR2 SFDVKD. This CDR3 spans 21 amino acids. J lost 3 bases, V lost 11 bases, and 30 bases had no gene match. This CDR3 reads CAISQQDGLDSKRIFYNEQFF. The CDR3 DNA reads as TGTGCCATCTCTCAACAAGACGGACTAGATAGTAAGAGAATCTTCTACAATGAGCAGTTCTTC.

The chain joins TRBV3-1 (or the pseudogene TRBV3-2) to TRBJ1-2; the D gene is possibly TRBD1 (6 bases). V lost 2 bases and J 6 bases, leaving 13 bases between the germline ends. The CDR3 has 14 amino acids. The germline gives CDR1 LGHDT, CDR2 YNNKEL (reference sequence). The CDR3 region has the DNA TGTGCCAGCAGCCAAAGGGGACAACGGGATGGCTACACCTTC. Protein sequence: CASSQRGQRDGYTF.

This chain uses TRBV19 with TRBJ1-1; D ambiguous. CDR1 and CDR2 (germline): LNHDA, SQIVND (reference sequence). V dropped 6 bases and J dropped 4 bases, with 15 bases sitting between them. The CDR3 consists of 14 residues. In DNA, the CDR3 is TGTGCCAGTAGCATTCGTGGACTGACCACTGAAGCTTTCTTT. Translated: CASSIRGLTTEAFF.

CDR3 coding DNA: TGTGCCAGCAGCTTAAAGGGGCAGGGGGCAAACATTCAGTACTTC. Encoded protein: CASSLKGQGANIQYF. This chain joins TRBV9 and TRBJ2-4, with 8 positions matching TRBD1. The V segment lost 4 bases and the J segment 6 bases; nucleotides outside the gene matches: 9. The CDR3 consists of 15 residues. Germline V CDR1 and CDR2: SGDLS, YYNGEE.

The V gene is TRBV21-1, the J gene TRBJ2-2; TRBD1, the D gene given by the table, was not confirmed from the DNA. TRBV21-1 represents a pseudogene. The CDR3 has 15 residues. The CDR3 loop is CASSPRDRAAGELFF. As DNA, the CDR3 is TGTGCCAGCAGCCCCCGGGACAGGGCTGCCGGGGAGCTGTTTTTT.

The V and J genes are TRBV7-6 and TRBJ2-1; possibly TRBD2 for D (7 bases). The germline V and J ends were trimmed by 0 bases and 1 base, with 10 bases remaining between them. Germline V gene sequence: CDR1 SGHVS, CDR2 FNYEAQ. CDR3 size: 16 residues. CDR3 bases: TGTGCCAGCAGCTTAGCGGGGGGGCATTCCTACAATGAGCAGTTCTTC. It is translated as CASSLAGGHSYNEQFF.

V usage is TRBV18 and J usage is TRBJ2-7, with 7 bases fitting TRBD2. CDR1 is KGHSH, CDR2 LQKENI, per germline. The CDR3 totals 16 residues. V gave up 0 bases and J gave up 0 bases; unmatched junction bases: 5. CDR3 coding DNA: TGTGCCAGCTCACCACCGAACCGGGAGGTCTCCTACGAGCAGTACTTC. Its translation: CASSPPNREVSYEQYF.

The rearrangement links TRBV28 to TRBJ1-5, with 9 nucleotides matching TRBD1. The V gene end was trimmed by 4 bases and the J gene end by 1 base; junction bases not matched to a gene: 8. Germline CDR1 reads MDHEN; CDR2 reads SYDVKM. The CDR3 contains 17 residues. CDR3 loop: CASSSNRGQFSNQPQHF. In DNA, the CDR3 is TGTGCCAGCAGTTCCAACAGGGGGCAGTTCAGCAATCAGCCCCAGCATTTT.

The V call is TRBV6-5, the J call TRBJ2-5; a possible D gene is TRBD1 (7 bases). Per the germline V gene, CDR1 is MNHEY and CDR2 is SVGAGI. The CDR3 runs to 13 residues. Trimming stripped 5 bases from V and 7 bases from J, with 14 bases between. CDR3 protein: CASSKNRGGTQYF. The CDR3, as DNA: TGTGCCAGCAGTAAAAACAGGGGAGGGACCCAGTACTTC.

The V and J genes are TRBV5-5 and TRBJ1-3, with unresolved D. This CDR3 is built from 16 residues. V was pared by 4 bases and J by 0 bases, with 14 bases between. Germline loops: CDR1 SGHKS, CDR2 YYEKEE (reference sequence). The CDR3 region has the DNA TGTGCCAGCAGCCCCCTGGACTGGAGCTCTGGAAACACCATATATTTT. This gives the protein CASSPLDWSSGNTIYF.

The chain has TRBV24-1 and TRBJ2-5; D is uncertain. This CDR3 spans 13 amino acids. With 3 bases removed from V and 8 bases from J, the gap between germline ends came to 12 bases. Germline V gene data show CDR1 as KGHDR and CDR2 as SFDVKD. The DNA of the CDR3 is TGTGCCACCAGTGATCGTGGCGGCCTAACCCAGTACTTC. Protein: CATSDRGGLTQYF.

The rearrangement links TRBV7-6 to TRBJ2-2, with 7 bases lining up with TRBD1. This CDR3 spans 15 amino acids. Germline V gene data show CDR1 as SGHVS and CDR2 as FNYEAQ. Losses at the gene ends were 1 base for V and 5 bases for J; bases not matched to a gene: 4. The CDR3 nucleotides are TGTGCCAGCAGCTTAGATTTACAGGGGACCGGGGAGCTGTTTTTT. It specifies CASSLDLQGTGELFF.

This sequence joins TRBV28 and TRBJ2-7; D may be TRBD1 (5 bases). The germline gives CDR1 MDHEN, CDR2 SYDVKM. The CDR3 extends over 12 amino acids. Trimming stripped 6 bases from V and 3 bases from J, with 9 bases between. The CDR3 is CASRSQDYEQYF. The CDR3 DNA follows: TGTGCCAGCAGATCACAGGACTACGAGCAGTACTTC.

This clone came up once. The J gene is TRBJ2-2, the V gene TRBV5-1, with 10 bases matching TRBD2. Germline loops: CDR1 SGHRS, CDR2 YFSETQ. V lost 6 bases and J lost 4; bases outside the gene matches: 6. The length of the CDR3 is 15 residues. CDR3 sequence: CASTSSGSPTGELFF. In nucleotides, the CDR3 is TGCGCCAGCACTTCTAGCGGGAGTCCCACCGGGGAGCTGTTTTTT.

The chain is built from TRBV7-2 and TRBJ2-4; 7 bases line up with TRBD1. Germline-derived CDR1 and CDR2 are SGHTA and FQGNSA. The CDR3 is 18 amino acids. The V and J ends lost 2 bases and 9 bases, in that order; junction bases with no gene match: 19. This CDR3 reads CASSLTGGQADPWFIQYF. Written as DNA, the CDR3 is TGTGCCAGCAGCTTAACAGGCGGACAGGCCGATCCATGGTTCATTCAGTACTTC. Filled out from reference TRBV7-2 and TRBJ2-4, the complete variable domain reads GAGVSQSPSNKVTEKGKDVELRCDPISGHTALYWYRQSLGQGLEFLIYFQGNSAPDKSGLPSDRFSAERTGGSVSTLTIQRTQQEDSAVYLCASSLTGGQADPWFIQYFGAGTRLSVL.

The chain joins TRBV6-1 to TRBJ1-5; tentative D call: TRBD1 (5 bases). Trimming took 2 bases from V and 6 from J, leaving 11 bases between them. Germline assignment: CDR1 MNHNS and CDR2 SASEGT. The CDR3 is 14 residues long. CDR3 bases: TGTGCCAGCAGTGAACAGGGATTTAGTCAGCCCCAGCATTTT. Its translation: CASSEQGFSQPQHF.

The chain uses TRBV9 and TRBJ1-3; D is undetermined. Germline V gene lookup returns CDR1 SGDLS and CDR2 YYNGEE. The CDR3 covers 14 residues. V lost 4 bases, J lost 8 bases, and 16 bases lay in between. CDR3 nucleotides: TGTGCCAGCAGCCCCTGGTCCCAGATTGACACCATATATTTT. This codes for CASSPWSQIDTIYF.

The CDR3 spells CASSSRGAETQYF. In DNA form, the CDR3 reads TGTGCCAGTAGTTCCCGCGGTGCAGAGACCCAGTACTTC. The chain couples TRBV19 to TRBJ2-5; D is undetermined. The CDR3 is made up of 13 amino acids. CDR1 is LNHDA, CDR2 SQIVND, per germline (reference sequence). The ends were cut back, 5 bases at V and 4 bases at J, with 11 bases in the middle.

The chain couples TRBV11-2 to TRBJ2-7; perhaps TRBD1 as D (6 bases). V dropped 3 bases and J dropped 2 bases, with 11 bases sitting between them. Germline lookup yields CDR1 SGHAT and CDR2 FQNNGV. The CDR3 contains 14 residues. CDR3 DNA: TGTGCCAGCAGCTTTATCAGGGGTCCCTACGAGCAGTACTTC. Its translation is CASSFIRGPYEQYF.